This T cell receptor (beta chain) originates from a study of T-cell reconstitution after alpha-beta-depleted transplantation in children. V was pared by 1 base and J by 2 bases, with 4 bases of the junction left unmatched. CDR3 length equals 16 residues. CDR1 is MNHEY, CDR2 SVGAGI, per germline. Regarding this clonotype: Its antigen is still unknown.

Molecular barcoding with unique molecular identifiers was used for the TCRbeta library. TCRdb re-called the PCR reads with MiXCR, one entry per CDR3 protein. Of a few hundred thousand distinct CDR3 sequences in the sample, about an eighth were seen once. Study-wide findings and caveats: Diversity and T-cell counts at one year after transplant derived mostly from new T cells.

Sequencing was performed on PBMCs, mostly from graft donor cells, taken 360 days after TCRalphabeta/CD19-depleted stem cell transplant. The chain has TRBV6-5 and TRBJ2-5; 10 bases map to TRBD1. The sequence was obtained from a male patient younger than 18 who had a stem cell transplant for acute myeloid leukemia, so the T cells may come from the graft donor. The CDR3 here is CASSYWDRGEQETQYF. Here the CDR3 DNA reads TGTGCCAGCAGTTACTGGGACAGGGGAGAACAAGAGACCCAGTACTTC.